This T cell receptor (beta chain) was documented in a study of shared clonotypes between healthy human individuals. Across the study: Those who served as donors were a couple of women and three men between the ages of 18 and 49.

Notes on this clone: Its matching antigen is unknown.

A deep-level run was used for the assay. The method was immunoSEQ multiplex PCR; TCRdb's version includes in-frame clones alone and lacks a portion of them. Here the sample spans about 2.1 million clones, 93% being singletons. Naive CD8 cells, CD45RO-negative and positively selected for CCR7, excluded terminally differentiated effector memory CD45RA+ cells. Study-wide findings and caveats: In having few donors, the study represented limited genetic and exposure-history diversity. Naive subsets generally exceeded memory subsets in estimated richness.

This TCR came from a man in his late teens or twenties in good health. Some clones in this sample may be carry-over from other donors' samples. Sequencing input: naive CD8+ T cells from PBMCs.

In DNA form, the CDR3 reads TGCGCCAGCAGCCGTCAAACCGGGACAGTATCGGATAGCAATCAGCCCCAGCATTTT. Its protein is CASSRQTGTVSDSNQPQHF. V is TRBV4-1 and J is TRBJ1-5; 7 nucleotides line up with TRBD1. The length of the CDR3 is 19 residues. Trimming at V came to 4 bases and at J to 0 bases, leaving 15 bases not matched to a gene. In germline, CDR1 is MGHRA, CDR2 YSYEKL.